The T cell receptor beta chain under discussion was sequenced for a study of Graves' ophthalmopathy and Graves' hyperthyroidism (dated by TCRdb to between 2017 and 2018). Notes on the research overall: Peripheral blood was collected at initial diagnosis, before any treatment. Following sample collection, hyperthyroidism patients were given methimazole at a starting dose of 30 mg daily, and ophthalmopathy patients were given high-dose intravenous methylprednisolone. In six hyperthyroidism patients, the T-cell repertoire of thyroid tissue was compared with the T-cell repertoire of blood. In total, 120 to 150 blood samples were TCR-sequenced: under 45 ophthalmopathy, some 72 hyperthyroidism and around 17 hyperthyroidism-to-ophthalmopathy patients. The roughly 100 discovery patients were divided at random into training and test sets in a 7:3 ratio. The study used signatures of the TCR beta repertoire to tell Graves' ophthalmopathy apart from Graves' hyperthyroidism and to predict which patients would progress to ophthalmopathy. To explore V-J signatures that separate ophthalmopathy from hyperthyroidism, a discovery set of more than 95 patients was enrolled, consisting of 40 to 45 with ophthalmopathy and under 65 with stable hyperthyroidism. For independent validation, a separate cohort was made up of approximately 18 hyperthyroidism patients plus 17 patients who later progressed from hyperthyroidism to ophthalmopathy. Summary of the overall study and its limitations: In validation, the model predicted ophthalmopathy progression with about 64% sensitivity and approximately 75% specificity; about a dozen predicted patients were CT-confirmed with GO in a median of roughly 6.8 months. Most expanded thyroid clonotypes with frequency above 0.001 were also detected in blood, suggesting blood repertoires may reflect the thyroid immune response. No statistical method was used to set the sample size in advance, and the investigators knew which group each participant was assigned to. Ophthalmopathy was separated from stable hyperthyroidism by the 13-signature model with just under 90% sensitivity and less than 82% specificity in cross-validation and with 80%/75% in the test set.

The ophthalmopathy patients had moderately to severely active disease, with a Clinical Activity Score of 3 or higher, a NOSPECS grade of 4 or higher, and a disease duration of less than 3 months. Patients were excluded if they had other autoimmune diseases, uncontrolled infections, pregnancy or lactation. Diagnosis relied on clinical symptoms, serum thyroxine, TRAb, thyroid ultrasound and orbital computed tomography. Using Ficoll-Paque density gradient centrifugation, PBMCs were isolated from 8.5 to 10 ml of fresh peripheral blood. Total RNA was extracted using Trizol reagent, and RNA quality was checked on an Agilent 2100 Bioanalyzer. For repertoire sequencing, TCR beta CDR3 regions were amplified from RNA transcripts. The first round was an RT-PCR using HTBI primers with the Qiagen OneStep RT-PCR kit, and this first round was followed by a second-round multiplex PCR, then size selection and purification. Libraries were sequenced paired-end with 100 bp reads on an Illumina HiSeq2000. The original pipeline was this. SOAPnuke was used to process the reads, removing any read that contained adapters or uncalled bases, had a mean Phred below 15, or lacked an exact match to the constant primer or identifier. COPE v1.2.5 was used to merge high-quality paired reads. Clonotypes were defined as unique nucleotide sequences and were aligned to IMGT TRB V, D and J references using MiTCR v1.1. The analysis was limited to V-J combinations with a frequency above 0.0001, which together covered approximately 99% of the repertoires. For each V-J combination, a TCR clonal expansion and chaos score was defined as the ratio of F50 clonal expansion to chaos observed in the TCRdist matrix. Features were reduced by Welch's t-statistics and random forest to around 13 V-J combinations, which fed a naive Bayes classifier. Thyroid-blood repertoire similarity was quantified with the Morisita-Horn index. The public reads were reanalyzed by TCRdb: fastp trimming at Q25, MiXCR alignment, in-frame beta chains only. Rows are combined by CDR3 protein, so each entry shows the most common genes and DNA. The V and J calls and clone size come from TCRdb's table, not from the authors' own analysis. This sample has approximately 500,000 distinct CDR3 sequences in its table, and about an eighth of those were observed once. The top ten hold roughly 9.8% of the sample.

The CDR3, cysteine through phenylalanine, is 15 amino acids long. The CDR3 DNA has 45 bases and is translated from base 1. V drops 2 bases and J drops 5 bases, leaving 13 bases in between. Via the germline V gene, CDR1 is MDHEN and CDR2 SYDVKM. This clonotype was counted many times. Which antigen it targets is not known. Base-call qualities are not available, and no considerably larger clone is one nucleotide away. Sequencing was done on a sample of blood. This TCR was sampled from a woman between 25 and 40 years old with Graves' ophthalmopathy. Donor details come from another sample of the same person, matched by shared clones. The rearranged chain carries TRBV28 and TRBJ1-5; the D segment could be TRBD1, given 6 matching bases. The DNA sequence follows: TGTGCCAGCAGTTTACCAGGGGTCGTAGATCAGCCCCAGCATTTT. Translated, it gives CASSLPGVVDQPQHF.